The present T cell receptor beta chain was sequenced within a study of cytomegalovirus exposure and HLA in healthy donors. Germline V gene data show CDR1 as MGHRA and CDR2 as YSYEKL. The V segment lost 2 bases and the J segment 4 bases; nucleotides outside the gene matches: 7. This CDR3 has 16 amino acids. Amplification used 60 Vbeta primers and 13 Jbeta primers. Only in-frame clones appear in the TCRdb table, and some are missing; sequencing was by immunoSEQ multiplex PCR. The sample contains about 300,000 clones, around 86% of which appear only once. The clonotype originates from a man in his forties in good health and CMV-seropositive. Material: PBMCs. The chain has TRBV4-1 and TRBJ2-3, with 9 bases lining up with TRBD1. Here the CDR3 DNA reads TGCGCCAGCAGCCAACGAACAGGGGGCGGTGCAGATACGCAGTATTTT. This codes for CASSQRTGGGADTQYF.